The 12 T cell receptor beta chains presented below share a single source sample, sequenced in a study of cytomegalovirus exposure and HLA in healthy donors. Produced via immunoSEQ multiplex PCR; TCRdb's table is partial and in-frame only. The sample holds roughly 190,000 clones, about 84% seen once. The sequencing input was PBMCs. These receptors were collected from a woman in her late teens or twenties in good health and CMV-seronegative.

This chain uses TRBV7-9 with TRBJ1-6; D unresolved. CDR3 length: 14 residues. Per the germline V gene, CDR1 is SEHNR and CDR2 is FQNEAQ (reference sequence). V was clipped by 5 bases and J by 12 bases, with 17 bases between them. The CDR3 DNA reads as TGTGCCAGCAGCCTCAACCCGGGGTTCGAACCCCTCCACTTT. It encodes CASSLNPGFEPLHF.

The chain carries TRBV4-1 and TRBJ1-2, with 10 bases lining up with TRBD1. Germline trimming cut 2 bases from V and 7 bases from J; bases unmatched to any gene: 13. Germline V gene lookup returns CDR1 MGHRA and CDR2 YSYEKL. The CDR3 consists of 17 residues. CDR3 sequence: CASSQINVGDRGRGYTF. CDR3 nucleotide sequence: TGCGCCAGCAGCCAAATAAACGTGGGGGACAGGGGCCGTGGCTACACCTTC.

V gene TRBV7-2 combines with J gene TRBJ1-1, with D unresolved. Trimming stripped 8 bases from V and 1 base from J, with 14 bases between. Germline V CDR1 and CDR2: SGHTA, FQGNSA. The CDR3 is 14 amino acids. Here the CDR3 reads CASLPGGRNTEAFF. The CDR3 region has the DNA TGTGCCAGCCTTCCCGGAGGGAGGAACACTGAAGCTTTCTTT.

The V and J genes are TRBV21-1 and TRBJ2-1; TRBD1 was called by the table and not checked on the DNA. TRBV21-1 is termed a pseudogene. The CDR3 is made up of 15 amino acids. CDR3: CASSNGDSSYNEQFF. The CDR3 DNA follows: TGTGCCAGCAGCAACGGGGACAGCTCCTACAATGAGCAGTTCTTC.

This chain uses TRBV14 with TRBJ2-1; 7 nucleotides line up with TRBD2. Trimming took 1 base from V and 4 from J; bases not matched to a gene: 4. CDR1 and CDR2 (germline): SGHDN, FVKESK. The CDR3 runs to 15 residues. The chain's CDR3 is CASSQGLAAYNEQFF. The CDR3 nucleotides read TGTGCCAGCAGCCAAGGGCTAGCGGCTTACAATGAGCAGTTCTTC.

This rearrangement joins TRBV2 to TRBJ1-6; no clear D gene. Trimming stripped 6 bases from V and 0 bases from J, with 12 bases between. Germline assignment: CDR1 SNHLY and CDR2 FYNNEI. The CDR3 is 16 amino acids. The CDR3 bases are TGTGCCAGCAGGGCAGACAAGAGCTCCTATAATTCACCCCTCCACTTT. Translated: CASRADKSSYNSPLHF.

This chain uses TRBV9 with TRBJ2-1, with D unresolved. CDR3 length: 12 amino acids. The V and J ends lost 0 bases and 5 bases respectively, with 3 bases between them. CDR1 SGDLS and CDR2 YYNGEE come from the germline V gene. In DNA form, the CDR3 reads TGTGCCAGCAGCGTAGTCAACAATGAGCAGTTCTTC. It specifies CASSVVNNEQFF. The full variable domain, in which reference TRBV9 and TRBJ2-1 provide the parts outside the CDR3, is DSGVTQTPKHLITATGQRVTLRCSPRSGDLSVYWYQQSLDQGLQFLIQYYNGEERAKGNILERFSAQQFPDLHSELNLSSLELGDSALYFCASSVVNNEQFFGPGTRLTVL.

V usage is TRBV5-1 and J usage is TRBJ2-5, with a weak D call TRBD1 (6 bases). The CDR3 sequence is 15 residues long. CDR1 and CDR2 (germline): SGHRS, YFSETQ. V lost 0 bases, J lost 4 bases, and 13 bases lay in between. This chain's CDR3 is CASSLGGQPRETQYF. CDR3 DNA: TGCGCCAGCAGCTTGGGAGGACAGCCTCGAGAGACCCAGTACTTC.

The V and J genes are TRBV18 and TRBJ1-4, with 9 bases matching TRBD1. The CDR3 loop spans 17 amino acids. The germline CDR1 and CDR2 sequences are KGHSH and LQKENI. V gave up 2 bases and J gave up 0 bases; unmatched junction bases: 4. CDR3 sequence (DNA): TGTGCCAGCTCACCAGACAGGGGGAAGGCAACTAATGAAAAACTGTTTTTT. Translated: CASSPDRGKATNEKLFF. Full variable domain (missing parts from reference TRBV18 and TRBJ1-4): NAGVMQNPRHLVRRRGQEARLRCSPMKGHSHVYWYRQLPEEGLKFMVYLQKENIIDESGMPKERFSAEFPKEGPSILRIQQVVRGDSAAYFCASSPDRGKATNEKLFFGSGTQLSVL.

The chain is built from TRBV5-8 and TRBJ1-5; 8 bases align to TRBD1. The CDR3 runs to 17 residues. The V segment lost 1 base and the J segment 6 bases; nucleotides outside the gene matches: 12. The V gene's germline CDR1 is SGHTS and CDR2 YDEGEE. CDR3 residues: CASSLKPRSGGGQPQHF. The CDR3 DNA sequence: TGTGCCAGCAGCTTGAAGCCCCGATCAGGGGGCGGTCAGCCCCAGCATTTT.

The sample holds one count of this clone. The chain couples TRBV28 to TRBJ2-5; D is unclear. V lost 7 bases and J 5 bases, leaving 11 bases between the germline ends. The CDR3 sequence is 12 residues long. Germline values: CDR1 MDHEN, CDR2 SYDVKM. CDR3 DNA: TGTGCCAGCATCGGCGGTTTGGAGACCCAGTACTTC. This encodes CASIGGLETQYF.

The chain combines TRBV5-1 with TRBJ2-1; a weak D match, TRBD2 (6 bases). The V gene's germline CDR1 is SGHRS and CDR2 YFSETQ. V was trimmed by 1 base and J by 1 base, leaving 9 bases between them. CDR3 length equals 15 residues. The CDR3 is CASSLSGESYNEQFF. The CDR3 coding sequence is TGCGCCAGCAGCTTGTCGGGAGAATCCTACAATGAGCAGTTCTTC.